The 29 T cell receptor beta chains below all came from one sample that was sequenced in a study of T-cell reconstitution after alpha-beta-depleted transplantation in children. Unique molecular identifiers tagged the TCRbeta library. TCRdb itself ran the PCR reads through MiXCR, one entry per CDR3 protein. The repertoire holds roughly 220,000 distinct CDR3 sequences, with 9.7% as singletons. The sequencing used PBMCs from the stem cell graft donor, collected from the stem cell graft. Source of these receptors: a human donor who donated a stem cell graft to a child with SCID.

This clonotype was recorded many times. The gene calls are TRBV5-1 and TRBJ1-1, with D possibly being TRBD1 (5 bases). The CDR3 has 15 residues. Germline V gene lookup returns CDR1 SGHRS and CDR2 YFSETQ. V lost 0 bases and J 3 bases, leaving 12 bases between the germline ends. CDR3 loop: CASSLGWGGDTEAFF. For the CDR3, the DNA is TGCGCCAGCAGCTTGGGATGGGGAGGGGACACTGAAGCTTTCTTT.

This clonotype was counted at least ten times. The chain recombines TRBV5-1 with TRBJ2-3; D not certain. Germline loops: CDR1 SGHRS, CDR2 YFSETQ. Trimming took 4 bases from V and 2 from J, leaving 11 bases between them. This CDR3 is 14 amino acids long. The chain's CDR3 is CASSPRIITDTQYF. CDR3 DNA sequence: TGCGCCAGCAGCCCGAGGATTATCACAGATACGCAGTATTTT. The variable domain in full, with the rest retrieved from reference TRBV5-1 and TRBJ2-3, is KAGVTQTPRYLIKTRGQQVTLSCSPISGHRSVSWYQQTPGQGLQFLFEYFSETQRNKGNFPGRFSGRQFSNSRSEMNVSTLELGDSALYLCASSPRIITDTQYFGPGTRLTVL.

The chain is built from TRBV7-9 and TRBJ1-1; maybe TRBD1 (5 bases). Trimming cost V 1 base and J 0 bases, with 15 bases left between them. The CDR3 covers 17 residues. CDR1 and CDR2 (germline): SEHNR, FQNEAQ (reference sequence). CDR3 region: CASSLEGALLMNTEAFF. CDR3 DNA: TGTGCCAGCAGCTTAGAAGGGGCACTCCTTATGAACACTGAAGCTTTCTTT.

This clonotype was seen a handful of times. The rearrangement links TRBV18 to TRBJ2-7; 9 bases fit TRBD2. V gave up 5 bases and J gave up 5 bases; unmatched junction bases: 7. CDR1 and CDR2 from the germline V gene are KGHSH and LQKENI. The CDR3 extends over 14 amino acids. This CDR3 reads CASSSLAGRDEQYF. The CDR3 DNA sequence: TGTGCCAGCTCATCACTAGCGGGTCGGGACGAGCAGTACTTC.

This clonotype was counted at least ten times. The chain employs TRBV7-9 and TRBJ2-3; maybe TRBD1 (5 bases). Trimming left V 5 bases short and J 3 bases short, with 18 bases between. The germline V gene encodes CDR1 SEHNR and CDR2 FQNEAQ (reference sequence). The CDR3 spans 16 residues. This CDR3 is CASSRLRQGLTDTQYF. In DNA form, the CDR3 reads TGTGCCAGCAGCCGACTCCGGCAGGGTTTAACAGATACGCAGTATTTT.

This clonotype was seen repeatedly, ten times or more. This chain uses TRBV2 with TRBJ1-2; 7 nucleotides line up with TRBD1. The V segment lost 2 bases and the J segment 4 bases; nucleotides outside the gene matches: 7. The germline V gene encodes CDR1 SNHLY and CDR2 FYNNEI. CDR3 length: 15 residues. The CDR3 sequence: CASSEPQGGIYGYTF. CDR3 DNA sequence: TGTGCCAGCAGTGAACCGCAGGGGGGGATCTATGGCTACACCTTC.

The chain is built from TRBV6-2 or TRBV6-3 and TRBJ2-3, with D uncertain. The ends were cut back, 2 bases at V and 4 bases at J, with 7 bases in the middle. Germline V gene sequence: CDR1 MNHEY, CDR2 SVGEGT. This CDR3 is 13 amino acids long. CDR3 amino acids: CASSYGPSDTQYF. The CDR3 DNA reads TGTGCCAGCAGTTACGGCCCTTCAGATACGCAGTATTTT.

This clonotype was observed many times. CDR3 sequence (DNA): TGCAGTGCTGCCCTATTGGGACAGGTCGACACCGGGGAGCTGTTTTTT. Translated: CSAALLGQVDTGELFF. The chain uses TRBV20-1 and TRBJ2-2; 8 nucleotides agree with TRBD1. With V trimmed by 5 bases and J by 3 bases, 11 bases remained unmatched. Germline V gene sequence: CDR1 DFQATT, CDR2 SNEGSKA (reference sequence). The CDR3 is 16 residues long.

The chain combines TRBV11-2 with TRBJ2-1; tentative D call: TRBD1 (5 bases). The CDR3 totals 12 residues. Trimming stripped 3 bases from V and 9 bases from J, with 9 bases between. The germline V gene has CDR1 SGHAT and CDR2 FQNNGV. CDR3 sequence reads: CASSFPQGEQFF. The CDR3 bases are TGTGCCAGCAGCTTTCCTCAGGGTGAGCAGTTCTTC.

In its sample, this clonotype was seen many times. The chain links TRBV2 to TRBJ1-3, with 8 bases that match TRBD1. From germline, CDR1 is SNHLY and CDR2 FYNNEI. The CDR3 loop spans 17 amino acids. The J segment lost 0 bases and the V segment lost 5 bases, leaving 9 bases of the junction unmatched. This chain's CDR3 is CASSLRKGQASGNTIYF. CDR3 bases: TGTGCCAGCAGTCTTCGGAAGGGACAGGCCTCTGGAAACACCATATATTTT. The whole variable domain, remainder taken from reference TRBV2 and TRBJ1-3, is EPEVTQTPSHQVTQMGQEVILRCVPISNHLYFYWYRQILGQKVEFLVSFYNNEISEKSEIFDDQFSVERPDGSNFTLKIRSTKLEDSAMYFCASSLRKGQASGNTIYFGEGSWLTVV.

This clonotype was picked up many times. The V call is TRBV20-1, the J call TRBJ1-5, with 8 bases matching TRBD1. The CDR3 contains 15 residues. Losses at the gene ends were 5 bases for V and 0 bases for J; bases not matched to a gene: 6. The germline gives CDR1 DFQATT, CDR2 SNEGSKA (reference sequence). CDR3 bases: TGCAGTGCTTCACAGGGGGAGTATAGCAATCAGCCCCAGCATTTT. Translating it yields CSASQGEYSNQPQHF.

In its sample, this clonotype was seen many times. The V call is TRBV28, the J call TRBJ1-1, with D possibly TRBD1 on 6 matching bases. V lost 6 bases and J 2 bases, leaving 13 bases between the germline ends. This CDR3 comprises 14 residues. Germline CDR1 is MDHEN and CDR2 is SYDVKM. In DNA form, the CDR3 reads TGTGCCAGCAGACCGACAGGCTACAACACTGAAGCTTTCTTT. Translation gives CASRPTGYNTEAFF. Based on the CDR3 plus reference TRBV28 and TRBJ1-1, the full variable domain is DVKVTQSSRYLVKRTGEKVFLECVQDMDHENMFWYRQDPGLGLRLIYFSYDVKMKEKGDIPEGYSVSREKKERFSLILESASTNQTSMYLCASRPTGYNTEAFFGQGTRLTVV.

This clonotype came up many times. This chain joins TRBV6-5 and TRBJ1-1, with a weak D call TRBD1 (6 bases). This CDR3 is 14 amino acids long. Looked up from germline, CDR1 is MNHEY and CDR2 is SVGAGI. Trimming stripped 0 bases from V and 6 bases from J, with 11 bases between. CDR3 sequence: CASSYSGGRSEAFF. The DNA of the CDR3 is TGTGCCAGCAGTTACTCAGGGGGAAGATCTGAAGCTTTCTTT.

At least ten counts were recorded for this clonotype. J is TRBJ2-4 and V is TRBV4-1, with D unresolved. CDR3 length: 14 amino acids. V was trimmed by 2 bases and J by 0 bases, leaving 5 bases between them. Germline CDR1 MGHRA, CDR2 YSYEKL. This CDR3 reads CASSQPLAKNIQYF. CDR3 DNA: TGCGCCAGCAGCCAACCGTTAGCCAAAAACATTCAGTACTTC.

The V gene is TRBV12-3 or TRBV12-4, the J gene TRBJ1-4; possible D gene TRBD1, 5 bases. The CDR3 spans 17 residues. The ends were cut back, 2 bases at V and 0 bases at J, with 13 bases in the middle. The CDR3 DNA reads as TGTGCCAGCAGTTTATCTCCATTGACAGCAACTAATGAAAAACTGTTTTTT. It encodes CASSLSPLTATNEKLFF.

This clonotype was seen at least ten times. The chain joins TRBV5-1 to TRBJ1-1; no definite D call. Germline V gene sequence: CDR1 SGHRS, CDR2 YFSETQ. The CDR3 runs to 13 residues. Trimming removed 0 bases from V and 8 bases from J, with 11 bases in between. The CDR3 DNA reads TGCGCCAGCAGCTTGGTGGGTCAGAGGGAAGCTTTCTTT. Encoded protein: CASSLVGQREAFF.

This clonotype was counted many times. This chain joins TRBV15 and TRBJ2-5; the D gene is possibly TRBD2 (6 bases). Trimming left V 4 bases short and J 4 bases short, with 16 bases between. Germline lookup yields CDR1 LNHNV and CDR2 YYDKDF (reference sequence). CDR3 size: 15 residues. CDR3 region: CATSTWASASETQYF. CDR3 sequence (DNA): TGTGCCACCAGCACGTGGGCTAGCGCCTCAGAGACCCAGTACTTC.

The table lists this clonotype with many counts. The chain recombines TRBV7-9 with TRBJ2-5; D call uncertain. The length of the CDR3 is 12 residues. Germline V gene lookup returns CDR1 SEHNR and CDR2 FQNEAQ (reference sequence). V lost 7 bases, J lost 2 bases, and 8 bases lay in between. The CDR3 region has the DNA TGTGCCAGCACCTCCGAACAAGAGACCCAGTACTTC. This encodes CASTSEQETQYF.

Turning to this clonotype: A single base separates this from a much larger clone, so it may be a read error. The genes are TRBV12-3 or TRBV12-4 and TRBJ2-1, with 8 bases identical to TRBD1. This CDR3 contains 16 residues. This CDR3 is CASSFPSGGPYNEQLF. In nucleotides, the CDR3 is TGTGCCAGCAGTTTCCCCTCAGGGGGCCCCTACAATGAGCAGCTCTTC.

The chain links TRBV7-9 to TRBJ2-7, with D tentatively TRBD1 or TRBD2 (6 bases each). This CDR3 spans 15 amino acids. Between the trimmed V and J ends, which lost 5 bases and 6 bases, there was a span of 20 bases. CDR1 is SEHNR and CDR2 is FQNEAQ in the germline V gene (reference sequence). The CDR3 region is CASSLLGTTSSEQYF. The CDR3 DNA sequence: TGTGCCAGCAGCCTATTAGGGACAACTAGCTCCGAGCAGTACTTC.

This clonotype has just a few counts. The V call is TRBV5-4, the J call TRBJ1-1; tentatively, D is TRBD1 (6 bases). The ends were cut back, 3 bases at V and 1 base at J, with 13 bases in the middle. The CDR3 is made up of 15 amino acids. Germline values: CDR1 SGHNT, CDR2 YYREEE (reference sequence). The CDR3 is CASSSWKQGNTEAFF. The CDR3 DNA sequence: TGTGCCAGCAGCTCCTGGAAACAGGGGAACACTGAAGCTTTCTTT. The entire variable domain, with the rest obtained from reference TRBV5-4 and TRBJ1-1, is as follows: ETGVTQSPTHLIKTRGQQVTLRCSSQSGHNTVSWYQQALGQGPQFIFQYYREEENGRGNFPPRFSGLQFPNYSSELNVNALELDDSALYLCASSSWKQGNTEAFFGQGTRLTVV.

This clonotype was seen repeatedly, ten times or more. The chain recombines TRBV20-1 with TRBJ1-2; 8 bases line up with TRBD1. Germline CDR1 reads DFQATT; CDR2 reads SNEGSKA (reference sequence). V shed 5 bases and J 4 bases; nucleotides not matched to a gene: 3. The CDR3 sequence is 12 residues long. CDR3 loop: CSADRGGYGYTF. CDR3 coding DNA: TGCAGTGCTGACAGGGGTGGCTATGGCTACACCTTC.

This chain joins TRBV20-1 and TRBJ2-3; TRBD2 is a possible D gene (5 bases). Trimming removed 5 bases from V and 1 base from J, with 22 bases in between. The CDR3 is 17 residues long. CDR1 and CDR2 (germline): DFQATT, SNEGSKA (reference sequence). The CDR3 loop is CSARAPSSSGRTDTQYF. The CDR3 DNA follows: TGCAGTGCTCGGGCCCCCTCTAGCTCTGGCCGCACAGATACGCAGTATTTT.

In regard to this clonotype: A much larger clonotype is one base distant, so this may be a read error. The rearrangement joins TRBV20-1 to TRBJ2-3, with D perhaps TRBD2 (5 bases). The CDR3 is 13 amino acids. CDR1 DFQATT and CDR2 SNEGSKA come from the germline V gene (reference sequence). The CDR3 loop is CSADPPSTDTRYF. As DNA, the CDR3 is TGCAGTGCGGACCCTCCTAGCACAGATACGCGGTATTTT.

This clonotype has ten or more counts. The chain is built from TRBV5-1 and TRBJ1-1; 7 nucleotides line up with TRBD1. Germline V gene lookup returns CDR1 SGHRS and CDR2 YFSETQ. CDR3 length: 17 amino acids. V trimming: 4 bases; J trimming: 0 bases; junction bases outside the gene matches: 12. CDR3 DNA: TGCGCCAGCAGCCCCAGTCCCGGGACAGTACTGAACACTGAAGCTTTCTTT. Its translation is CASSPSPGTVLNTEAFF. The variable domain in full, completed from reference TRBV5-1 and TRBJ1-1, reads KAGVTQTPRYLIKTRGQQVTLSCSPISGHRSVSWYQQTPGQGLQFLFEYFSETQRNKGNFPGRFSGRQFSNSRSEMNVSTLELGDSALYLCASSPSPGTVLNTEAFFGQGTRLTVV.

This clonotype came up many times. The chain employs TRBV12-5 and TRBJ1-3; 7 nucleotides line up with TRBD1. There are 15 residues in the CDR3. The germline V gene has CDR1 LGHNT and CDR2 FRNRAP. V lost 4 bases and J lost 3; bases outside the gene matches: 6. The CDR3 is CASGSHRGYGNTIYF. The DNA of the CDR3 is TGTGCTAGTGGTTCTCACAGGGGATATGGAAACACCATATATTTT.

This clonotype was observed at least ten times. The chain links TRBV7-9 to TRBJ1-1; a possible D gene is TRBD1 (5 bases). The ends were cut back, 5 bases at V and 1 base at J, with 14 bases in the middle. From germline, CDR1 is SEHNR and CDR2 FQNEAQ (reference sequence). The CDR3 spans 15 residues. The CDR3 sequence is CASSPPGLPNTEAFF. CDR3 nucleotide sequence: TGTGCCAGCAGCCCGCCGGGACTTCCGAACACTGAAGCTTTCTTT.

This clonotype was found a few times. A read error may account for a junction end that differs from germline. The chain's CDR3 is CASSHPGATGDYGDTF. CDR3 nucleotide sequence: TGTGCCAGCAGCCACCCTGGGGCCACAGGGGACTATGGCGACACCTTC. This chain links TRBV4-2 with TRBJ1-2; TRBD1 agrees at 7 bases. Germline assignment: CDR1 LGHNA and CDR2 YNFKEQ. This CDR3 is built from 16 residues.

This clonotype was seen at least ten times. The chain couples TRBV25-1 to TRBJ2-2; 14 bases line up with TRBD2. Unmatched junction bases numbered 7, after V lost 6 bases and J lost 7 bases. CDR3 length: 16 amino acids. Germline CDR1 and CDR2: MGHDK and SYGVNS. CDR3: CASRSPGLAGVGELFF. The CDR3 nucleotides are TGTGCCAGCAGGTCCCCGGGACTAGCGGGGGTCGGGGAGCTGTTTTTT.